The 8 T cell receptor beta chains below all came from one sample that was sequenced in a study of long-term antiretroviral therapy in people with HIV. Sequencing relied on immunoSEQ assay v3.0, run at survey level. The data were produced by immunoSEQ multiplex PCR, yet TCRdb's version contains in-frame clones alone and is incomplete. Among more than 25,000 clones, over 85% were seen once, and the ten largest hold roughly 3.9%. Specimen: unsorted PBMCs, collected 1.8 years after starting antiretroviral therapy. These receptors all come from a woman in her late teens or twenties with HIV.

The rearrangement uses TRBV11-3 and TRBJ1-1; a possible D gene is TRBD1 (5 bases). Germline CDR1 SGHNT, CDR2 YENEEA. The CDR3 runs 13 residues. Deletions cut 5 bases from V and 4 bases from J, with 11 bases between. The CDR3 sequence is CASSLGPFTEAFF. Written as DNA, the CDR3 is TGTGCCAGCAGCCTGGGGCCTTTCACTGAAGCTTTCTTT.

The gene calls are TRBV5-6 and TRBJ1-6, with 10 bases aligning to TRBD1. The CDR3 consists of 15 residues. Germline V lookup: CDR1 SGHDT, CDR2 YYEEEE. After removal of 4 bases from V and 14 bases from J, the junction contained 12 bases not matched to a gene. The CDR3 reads CASSGTGAGGKTLHF. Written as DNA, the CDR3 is TGTGCCAGCAGCGGGACAGGGGCGGGGGGTAAAACCCTCCACTTT.

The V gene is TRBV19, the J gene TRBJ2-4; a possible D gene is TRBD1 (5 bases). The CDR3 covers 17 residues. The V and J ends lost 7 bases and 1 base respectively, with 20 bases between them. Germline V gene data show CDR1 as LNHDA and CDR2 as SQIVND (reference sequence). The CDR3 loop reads CASTSGQGLGAKNIQYF. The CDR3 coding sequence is TGTGCCAGTACCTCCGGTCAGGGTTTGGGCGCCAAAAACATTCAGTACTTC.

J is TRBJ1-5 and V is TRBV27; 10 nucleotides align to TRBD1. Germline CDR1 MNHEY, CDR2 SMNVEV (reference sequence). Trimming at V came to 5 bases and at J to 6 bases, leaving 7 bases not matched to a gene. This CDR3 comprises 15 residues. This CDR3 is CASSAGTGALQPQHF. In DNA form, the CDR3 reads TGTGCCAGCAGTGCGGGGACAGGGGCTCTTCAGCCCCAGCATTTT.

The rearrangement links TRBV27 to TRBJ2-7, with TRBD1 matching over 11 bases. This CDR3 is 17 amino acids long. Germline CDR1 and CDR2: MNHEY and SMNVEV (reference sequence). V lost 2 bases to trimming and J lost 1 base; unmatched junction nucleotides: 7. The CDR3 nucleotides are TGTGCCAGCAGTTTAGGACAGGGGGCCACCTTTTCCTACGAGCAGTACTTC. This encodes CASSLGQGATFSYEQYF.

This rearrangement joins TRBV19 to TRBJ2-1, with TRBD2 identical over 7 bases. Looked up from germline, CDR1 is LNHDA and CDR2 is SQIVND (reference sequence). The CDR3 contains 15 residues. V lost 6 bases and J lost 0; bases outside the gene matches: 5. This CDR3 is CASRTSPSSYNEQFF. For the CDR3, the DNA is TGTGCCAGTAGGACTAGCCCCAGCTCCTACAATGAGCAGTTCTTC.

The CDR3 nucleotides are TGTGCCAGCTCCCCCTCAAGGGGGACCTACGAGCAGTACTTC. This gives the protein CASSPSRGTYEQYF. The chain recombines TRBV18 with TRBJ2-7; tentatively, D is TRBD1 (6 bases). V dropped 6 bases and J dropped 2 bases, with 14 bases sitting between them. Germline CDR1 and CDR2: KGHSH and LQKENI. The CDR3 is made up of 14 amino acids.

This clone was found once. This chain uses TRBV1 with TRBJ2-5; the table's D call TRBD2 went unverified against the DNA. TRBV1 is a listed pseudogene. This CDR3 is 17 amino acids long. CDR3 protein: CTSSQASFLAGVTDQYF. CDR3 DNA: TGCACCAGCAGCCAAGCCTCTTTCCTAGCGGGAGTGACAGACCAGTACTTC.